The rows below give T cell receptor beta chains drawn from one sample of a study of shared clonotypes between healthy human individuals. Assay used: immunoSEQ multiplex PCR; TCRdb lists only in-frame clones, some missing. The data show approximately 2.4 million clones, approximately 94% seen once. Material: naive CD4+ T cells sorted from blood. These TCRs come from a young man in good health. The conserved cysteine and the conserved F or W are not part of the CDR3 here. Fields, in order: J gene, V gene, CDR3 protein.

j_call: TRBJ1-2
v_call: TRBV7-9
cdr3_aa: ASSFVQVGGYT

j_call: TRBJ1-3
v_call: TRBV28
cdr3_aa: ASSLKPGAGENTIY

j_call: TRBJ2-3
v_call: TRBV20-1
cdr3_aa: SATKYTQY

j_call: TRBJ2-7
v_call: TRBV19
cdr3_aa: ASTGLAGAIEQY

j_call: TRBJ1-1
v_call: TRBV7-2
cdr3_aa: ASSPTGVSTEAF

j_call: TRBJ2-1
v_call: TRBV4-1
cdr3_aa: ASSQDRGGSYNEQF

j_call: TRBJ1-2
v_call: TRBV19
cdr3_aa: ASSIDTRNYGYT

j_call: TRBJ2-2
v_call: TRBV6-5
cdr3_aa: ASSSPGPGELF

j_call: TRBJ1-3
v_call: TRBV28
cdr3_aa: ASRSQGLNTIY

j_call: TRBJ2-1
v_call: TRBV5-5
cdr3_aa: ASSLFQGLYNEQF

j_call: TRBJ1-6
v_call: TRBV5-4
cdr3_aa: ASSPAVVGQNNSPLH

j_call: TRBJ2-1
v_call: TRBV5-1
cdr3_aa: ASSWTRDRAYNEQF

j_call: TRBJ1-4
v_call: TRBV5-6
cdr3_aa: ASSLSGGDEKLF

j_call: TRBJ2-7
v_call: TRBV2
cdr3_aa: ASRTRLGLGEQY